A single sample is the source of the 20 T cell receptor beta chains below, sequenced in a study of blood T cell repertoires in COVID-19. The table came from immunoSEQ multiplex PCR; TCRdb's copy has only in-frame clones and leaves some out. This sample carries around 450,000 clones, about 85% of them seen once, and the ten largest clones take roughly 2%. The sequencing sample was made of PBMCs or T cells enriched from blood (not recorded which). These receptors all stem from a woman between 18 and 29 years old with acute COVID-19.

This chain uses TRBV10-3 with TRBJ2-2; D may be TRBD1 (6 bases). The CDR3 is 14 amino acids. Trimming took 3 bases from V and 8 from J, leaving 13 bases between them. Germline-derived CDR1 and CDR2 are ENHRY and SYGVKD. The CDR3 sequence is CAISEVQGSGELFF. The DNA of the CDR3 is TGTGCCATCAGTGAAGTACAGGGTTCGGGGGAGCTGTTTTTT.

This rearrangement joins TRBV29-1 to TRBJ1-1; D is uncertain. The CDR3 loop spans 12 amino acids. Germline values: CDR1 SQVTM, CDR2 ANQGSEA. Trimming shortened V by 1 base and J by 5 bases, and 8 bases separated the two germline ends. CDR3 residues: CSVEGGATEAFF. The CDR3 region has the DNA TGCAGCGTTGAAGGGGGAGCTACTGAAGCTTTCTTT.

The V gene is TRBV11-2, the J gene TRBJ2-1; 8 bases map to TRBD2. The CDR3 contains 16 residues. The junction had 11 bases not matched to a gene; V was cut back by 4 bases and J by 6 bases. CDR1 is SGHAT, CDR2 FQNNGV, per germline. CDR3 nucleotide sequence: TGTGCCAGCAGCTCTACTAGCGGTACTCCTTTCAATGAGCAGTTCTTC. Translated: CASSSTSGTPFNEQFF.

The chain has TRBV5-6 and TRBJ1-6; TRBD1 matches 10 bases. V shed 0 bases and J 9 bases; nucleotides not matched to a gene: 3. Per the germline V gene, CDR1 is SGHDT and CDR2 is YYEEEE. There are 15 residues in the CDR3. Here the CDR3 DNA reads TGTGCCAGCAGCTTGGCTGGGACAGGGGCTTCACCCCTCCACTTT. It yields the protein CASSLAGTGASPLHF. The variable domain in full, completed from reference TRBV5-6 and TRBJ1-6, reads DAGVTQSPTHLIKTRGQQVTLRCSPKSGHDTVSWYQQALGQGPQFIFQYYEEEERQRGNFPDRFSGHQFPNYSSELNVNALLLGDSALYLCASSLAGTGASPLHFGNGTRLTVT.

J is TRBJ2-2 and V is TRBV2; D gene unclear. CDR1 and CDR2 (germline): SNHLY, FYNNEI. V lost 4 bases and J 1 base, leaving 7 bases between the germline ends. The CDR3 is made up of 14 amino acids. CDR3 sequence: CASSAGGNTGELFF. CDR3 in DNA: TGTGCCAGCAGTGCGGGTGGGAACACCGGGGAGCTGTTTTTT.

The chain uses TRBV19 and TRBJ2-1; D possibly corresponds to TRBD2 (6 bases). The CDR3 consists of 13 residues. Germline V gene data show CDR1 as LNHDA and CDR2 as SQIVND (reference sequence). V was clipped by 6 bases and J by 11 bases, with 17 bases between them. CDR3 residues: CASRLASANKQFF. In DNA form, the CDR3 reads TGTGCCAGTAGATTGGCTAGCGCGAACAAGCAGTTCTTC.

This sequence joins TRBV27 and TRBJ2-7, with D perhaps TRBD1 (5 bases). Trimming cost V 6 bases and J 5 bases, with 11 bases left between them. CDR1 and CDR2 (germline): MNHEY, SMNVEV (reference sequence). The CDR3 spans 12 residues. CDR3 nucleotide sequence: TGTGCCAGCAGGGGGTGGGGCCACGAGCAGTACTTC. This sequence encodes CASRGWGHEQYF.

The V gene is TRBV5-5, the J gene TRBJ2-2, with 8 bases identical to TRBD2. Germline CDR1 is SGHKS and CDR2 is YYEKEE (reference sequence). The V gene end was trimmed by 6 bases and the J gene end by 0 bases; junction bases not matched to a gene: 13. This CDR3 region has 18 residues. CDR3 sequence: CASNVATGGGSNTGELFF. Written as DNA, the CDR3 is TGTGCCAGCAACGTGGCAACTGGCGGGGGGTCGAACACCGGGGAGCTGTTTTTT.

The CDR3 sequence: CSARDRAHTEAFF. The CDR3 DNA reads TGCAGCGCTAGAGACAGGGCCCACACTGAAGCTTTCTTT. The V call is TRBV29-1, the J call TRBJ1-1; 7 nucleotides match TRBD1. The CDR3 is made up of 13 amino acids. Trimming cost V 7 bases and J 3 bases; bases outside gene matches: 8. Germline V CDR1 and CDR2: SQVTM, ANQGSEA.

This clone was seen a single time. The CDR3 nucleotides are TGCGCCAGCAGCCAAGATCACGGCGGGGAGCTGTTTTTT. Its translation is CASSQDHGGELFF. This rearrangement joins TRBV4-1 to TRBJ2-2; D is unresolved. CDR1 MGHRA and CDR2 YSYEKL come from the germline V gene. The CDR3 consists of 13 residues. V was trimmed by 0 bases and J by 7 bases, leaving 6 bases between them.

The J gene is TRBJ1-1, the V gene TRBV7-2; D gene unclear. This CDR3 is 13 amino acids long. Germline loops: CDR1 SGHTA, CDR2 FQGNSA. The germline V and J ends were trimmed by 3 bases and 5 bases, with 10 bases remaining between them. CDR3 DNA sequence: TGTGCCAGCAGCTTCGCCCAGAGGACTGAAGCTTTCTTT. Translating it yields CASSFAQRTEAFF.

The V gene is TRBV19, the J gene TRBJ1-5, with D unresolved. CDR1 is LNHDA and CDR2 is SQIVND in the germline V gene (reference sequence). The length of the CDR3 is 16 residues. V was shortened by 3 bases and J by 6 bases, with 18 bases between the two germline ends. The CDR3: CASSMSGPVIGQPQHF. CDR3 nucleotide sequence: TGTGCCAGTAGTATGTCAGGCCCGGTAATAGGTCAGCCCCAGCATTTT.

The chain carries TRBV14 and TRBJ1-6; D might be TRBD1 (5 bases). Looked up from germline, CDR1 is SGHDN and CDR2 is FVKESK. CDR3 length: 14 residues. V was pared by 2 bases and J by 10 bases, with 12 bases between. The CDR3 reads CASSQSSRTSPLHF. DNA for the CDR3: TGTGCCAGCAGCCAAAGTTCCCGGACATCACCCCTCCACTTT. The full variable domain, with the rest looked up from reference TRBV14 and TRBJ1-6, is EAGVTQFPSHSVIEKGQTVTLRCDPISGHDNLYWYRRVMGKEIKFLLHFVKESKQDESGMPNNRFLAERTGGTYSTLKVQPAELEDSGVYFCASSQSSRTSPLHFGNGTRLTVT.

CDR3 in amino acids: CAISEYSTGENNYGYTF. The CDR3 region has the DNA TGTGCCATCAGTGAGTACTCGACAGGGGAAAATAACTATGGCTACACCTTC. The chain is built from TRBV10-3 and TRBJ1-2, with 8 bases lining up with TRBD1. Trimming at V came to 1 base and at J to 1 base, leaving 8 bases not matched to a gene. Germline loops: CDR1 ENHRY, CDR2 SYGVKD. The CDR3 is 17 residues long.

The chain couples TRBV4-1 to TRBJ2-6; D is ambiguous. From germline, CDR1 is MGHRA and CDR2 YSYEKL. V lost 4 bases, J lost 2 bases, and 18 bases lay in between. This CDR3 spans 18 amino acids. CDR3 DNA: TGCGCCAGCAGCCCGAAGACGCTTGAGACTCCTGGGGCCAACGTCCTGACTTTC. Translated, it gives CASSPKTLETPGANVLTF.

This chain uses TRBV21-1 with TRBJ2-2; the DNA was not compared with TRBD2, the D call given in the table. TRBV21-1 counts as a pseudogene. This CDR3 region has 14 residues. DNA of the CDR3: TGTGCCACCGAGGTGAGGACGAACACCGGGGAGCTGTTTTTT. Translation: CATEVRTNTGELFF.

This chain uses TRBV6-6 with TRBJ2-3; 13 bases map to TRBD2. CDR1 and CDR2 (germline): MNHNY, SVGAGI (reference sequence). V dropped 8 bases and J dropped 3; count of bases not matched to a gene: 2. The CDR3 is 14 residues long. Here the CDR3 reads CASETSGGTDTQYF. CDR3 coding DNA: TGTGCCAGCGAGACTAGCGGGGGGACAGATACGCAGTATTTT.

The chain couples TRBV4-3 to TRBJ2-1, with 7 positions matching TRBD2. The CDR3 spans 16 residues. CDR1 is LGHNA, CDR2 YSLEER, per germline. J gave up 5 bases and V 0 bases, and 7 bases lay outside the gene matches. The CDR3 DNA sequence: TGCGCCAGCAGCCAAGATGGGGCTAGCGGACACAATGAGCAGTTCTTC. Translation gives CASSQDGASGHNEQFF.

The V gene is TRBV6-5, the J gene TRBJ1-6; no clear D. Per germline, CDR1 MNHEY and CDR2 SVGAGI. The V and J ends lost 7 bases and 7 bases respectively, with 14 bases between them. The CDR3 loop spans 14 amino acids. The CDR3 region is CASNRGRPNSPLHF. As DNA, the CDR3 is TGTGCCAGCAACCGGGGAAGGCCCAATTCACCCCTCCACTTT.

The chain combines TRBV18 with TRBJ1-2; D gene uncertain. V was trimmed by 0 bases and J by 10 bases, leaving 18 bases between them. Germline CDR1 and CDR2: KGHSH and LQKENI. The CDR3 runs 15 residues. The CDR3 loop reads CASSPPGGIWPYYTF. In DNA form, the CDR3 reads TGTGCCAGCTCACCACCGGGAGGGATTTGGCCTTACTACACCTTC. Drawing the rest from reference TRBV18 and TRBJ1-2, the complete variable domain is NAGVMQNPRHLVRRRGQEARLRCSPMKGHSHVYWYRQLPEEGLKFMVYLQKENIIDESGMPKERFSAEFPKEGPSILRIQQVVRGDSAAYFCASSPPGGIWPYYTFGSGTRLTVV.